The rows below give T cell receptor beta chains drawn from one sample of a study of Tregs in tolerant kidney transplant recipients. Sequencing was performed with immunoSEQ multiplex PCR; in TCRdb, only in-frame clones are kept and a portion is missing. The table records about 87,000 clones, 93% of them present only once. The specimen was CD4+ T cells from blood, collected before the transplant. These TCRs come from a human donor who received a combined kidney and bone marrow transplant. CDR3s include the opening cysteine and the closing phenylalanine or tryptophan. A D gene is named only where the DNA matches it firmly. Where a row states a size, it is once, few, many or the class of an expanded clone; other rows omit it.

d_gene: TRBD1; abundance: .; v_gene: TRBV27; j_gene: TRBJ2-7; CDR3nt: TGTGCCAGCTTAAGGACAGGGAACTACGAGCAGTACTTC; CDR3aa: CASLRTGNYEQYF
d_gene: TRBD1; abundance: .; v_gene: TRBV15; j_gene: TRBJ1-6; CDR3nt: TGTGCCACCAGCAGAGACCCGGGCAGGGGGAATTCACCCCTCCACTTT; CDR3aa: CATSRDPGRGNSPLHF
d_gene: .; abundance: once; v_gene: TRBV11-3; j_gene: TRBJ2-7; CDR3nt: TGTGCCAGCAGCCTTCGTACAGGGATCTACGAGCAGTACTTC; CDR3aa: CASSLRTGIYEQYF
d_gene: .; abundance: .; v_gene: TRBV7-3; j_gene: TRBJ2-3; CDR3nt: TGTGCCAGCAGCTTATCTAAGAGCACAGATACGCAGTATTTT; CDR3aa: CASSLSKSTDTQYF
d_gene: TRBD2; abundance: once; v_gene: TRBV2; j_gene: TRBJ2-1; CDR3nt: TGTGCCAGCACACTGGGACTAGCACCATACAATGAGCAGTTCTTC; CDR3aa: CASTLGLAPYNEQFF
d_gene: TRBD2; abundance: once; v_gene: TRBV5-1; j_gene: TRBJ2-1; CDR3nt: TGCGCCAGCAGCTTTTCCCGCGGGGGGGCCTCCTACAATGAGCAGTTCTTC; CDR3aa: CASSFSRGGASYNEQFF
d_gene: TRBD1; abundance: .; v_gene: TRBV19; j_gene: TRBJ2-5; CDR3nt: TGTGCCAGTAGTTCCGACAGGGAAGAGACCCAGTACTTC; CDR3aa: CASSSDREETQYF
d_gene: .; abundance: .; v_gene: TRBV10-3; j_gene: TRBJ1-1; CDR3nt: TGTGCCATCAGTGAGTTCTGGAACACTGAAGCTTTCTTT; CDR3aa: CAISEFWNTEAFF
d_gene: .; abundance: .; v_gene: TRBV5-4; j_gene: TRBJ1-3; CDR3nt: TGTGCCAGCAGCTCAGCGACAGGAGATGGAAACACCATATATTTT; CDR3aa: CASSSATGDGNTIYF
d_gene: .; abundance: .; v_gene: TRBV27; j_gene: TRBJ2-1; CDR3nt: TGTGCCAGCAGTTTCGGCGGCGTCAATGAGCAGTTCTTC; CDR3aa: CASSFGGVNEQFF
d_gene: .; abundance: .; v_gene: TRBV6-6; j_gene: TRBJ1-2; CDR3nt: TGTGCCAGCAAATCGGTGGAATGGAGGAACTATGGCTACACCTTC; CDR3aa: CASKSVEWRNYGYTF
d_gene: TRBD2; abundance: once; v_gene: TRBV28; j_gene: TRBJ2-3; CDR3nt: TGTGCCATCATAACGAGCGGGACTAGCGGGAGAACTACGCAGTATTTT; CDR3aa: CAIITSGTSGRTTQYF
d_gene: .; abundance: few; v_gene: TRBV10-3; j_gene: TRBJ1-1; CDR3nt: TGTGCCATCAGATCCCCTTCAGAAGGGGGTCCTGAAGCTTTCTTT; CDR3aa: CAIRSPSEGGPEAFF
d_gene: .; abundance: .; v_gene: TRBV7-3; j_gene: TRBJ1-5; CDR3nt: TGTGCCAGCAGCTTAAGGTGGCAGGTTAATCAGCCCCAGCATTTT; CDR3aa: CASSLRWQVNQPQHF
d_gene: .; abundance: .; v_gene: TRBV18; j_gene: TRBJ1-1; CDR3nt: TGTGCCAGCTCAACCGGCTTTGGGAGAGCCACTGAAGCTTTCTTT; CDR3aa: CASSTGFGRATEAFF
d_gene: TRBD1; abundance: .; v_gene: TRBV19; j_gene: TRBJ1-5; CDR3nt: TGTGCCAGTACACCGGACAGGGACCATGTTCAGCCCCAGCATTTT; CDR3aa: CASTPDRDHVQPQHF
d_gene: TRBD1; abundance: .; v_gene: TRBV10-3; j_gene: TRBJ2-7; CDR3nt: TGTGCCATCAGGACGGGACAGGGAGATTACGAGCAGTACTTC; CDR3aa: CAIRTGQGDYEQYF